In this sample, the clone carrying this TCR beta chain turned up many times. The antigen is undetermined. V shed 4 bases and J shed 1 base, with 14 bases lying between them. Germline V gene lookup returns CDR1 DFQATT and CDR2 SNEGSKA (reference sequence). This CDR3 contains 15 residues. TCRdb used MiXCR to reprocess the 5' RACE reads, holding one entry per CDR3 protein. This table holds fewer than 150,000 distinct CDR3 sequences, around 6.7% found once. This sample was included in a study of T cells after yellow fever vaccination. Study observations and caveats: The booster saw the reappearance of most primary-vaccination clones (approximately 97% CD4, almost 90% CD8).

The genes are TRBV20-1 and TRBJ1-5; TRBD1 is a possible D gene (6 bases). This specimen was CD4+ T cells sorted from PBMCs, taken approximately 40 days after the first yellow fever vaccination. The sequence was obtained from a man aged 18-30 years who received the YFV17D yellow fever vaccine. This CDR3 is CSAKPLQGSNQPQHF. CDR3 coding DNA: TGCAGTGCTAAGCCCCTACAGGGAAGCAATCAGCCCCAGCATTTT.